The clone carrying this T cell receptor beta chain has a handful of counts. Antigen specificity is unknown. The data derive from a study of T-cell memory formation after mild COVID-19. General observations from the study: The study found balanced CD4/CD8 in clones contracting day 15 to 85 and a CD4+ lean in later expanders. Shrinking CD4+ clones resided mostly in CM and EM, and CD8+ ones in EMRA.

The germline V and J ends were trimmed by 6 bases and 0 bases, with 10 bases remaining between them. The CDR3 has 14 amino acids. CDR1 and CDR2 from the germline V gene are SNHLY and FYNNEI. A 5'RACE reaction primed in the constant segment made cDNA libraries of TCR alpha and TCR beta, and these carried sample barcodes and UMIs. TCRdb recomputed calls from the 5' RACE reads with MiXCR, one row per CDR3 protein. The data show some 40,000 distinct CDR3 sequences, about 6.1% seen once. The chain links TRBV2 to TRBJ2-3; D gene uncertain. This TCR derives from an adult who had mild COVID-19 (a few samples of this study predate the infection). Cell type and time point are not known. Sequencing input: PBMCs or a T cell subset sorted from them (not recorded which). The DNA of the CDR3 is TGTGCCAGCAGGGGGAAGAGTAGCACAGATACGCAGTATTTT. Translated: CASRGKSSTDTQYF.